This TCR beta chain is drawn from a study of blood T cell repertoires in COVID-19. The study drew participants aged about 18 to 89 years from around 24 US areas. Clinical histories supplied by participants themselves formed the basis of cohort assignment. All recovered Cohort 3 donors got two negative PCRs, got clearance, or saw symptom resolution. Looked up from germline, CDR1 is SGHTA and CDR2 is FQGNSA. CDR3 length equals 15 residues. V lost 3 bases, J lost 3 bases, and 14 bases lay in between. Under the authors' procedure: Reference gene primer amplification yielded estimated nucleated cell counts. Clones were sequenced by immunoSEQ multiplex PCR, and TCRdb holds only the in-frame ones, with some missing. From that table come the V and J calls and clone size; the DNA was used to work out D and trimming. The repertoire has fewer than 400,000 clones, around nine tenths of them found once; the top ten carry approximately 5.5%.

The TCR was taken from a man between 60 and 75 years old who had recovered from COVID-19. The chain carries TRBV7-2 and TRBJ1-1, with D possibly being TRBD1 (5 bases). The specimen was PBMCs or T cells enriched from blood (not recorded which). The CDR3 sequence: CASSLTARVYTEAFF. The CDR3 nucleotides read TGTGCCAGCAGCTTGACAGCCAGGGTCTACACTGAAGCTTTCTTT.